These 8 T cell receptor beta chains originate from one sample sequenced in a study of immune heterogeneity within non-small cell lung tumors. Bulk tumor genomic DNA served as template, at approximately 580 ng per sample. While surgery was under way, several biopsies spaced far apart were taken per primary tumor. Untreated, newly diagnosed non-small cell lung cancer patients underwent curative surgery. In a multiplex PCR, 32 V and 13 J primers amplified TCR beta CDR3. TCRdb fed the multiplex PCR reads into MiXCR, producing one record per CDR3 protein. The sample includes around 9,800 distinct CDR3 sequences, more than 15% of them seen just once. The sequencing sample was made of lung tumor tissue. These receptors were taken from a man aged 55-75 years with non-small cell lung cancer.

As concerns this clonotype: This is likely a read error, given that the CDR3 carries no conserved phenylalanine or tryptophan at its end. The V and J genes are TRBV7-9 and TRBJ2-7, with D uncertain. Germline V lookup: CDR1 SEHNR, CDR2 FQNEAQ (reference sequence). The CDR3 consists of 11 residues. Trimming cost V 5 bases and J 4 bases, with 6 bases left between them. The CDR3 region is CASSPVYEQYL. The CDR3 DNA reads as TGTGCCAGCAGCCCCGTTTACGAGCAGTACCTC.

This chain links TRBV7-9 with TRBJ2-1; the match to TRBD2 covers 12 bases. V lost 1 base and J lost 8; bases outside the gene matches: 3. Germline values: CDR1 SEHNR, CDR2 FQNEAQ (reference sequence). This CDR3 region has 15 residues. For the CDR3, the DNA is TGTGCCAGCAGCTTAGGGACTAGCGGGATCGATGAGCAGTTCTTC. Its translation is CASSLGTSGIDEQFF.

The chain is built from TRBV9 and TRBJ2-1; no definite D call. V was pared by 0 bases and J by 0 bases, with 4 bases between. CDR1 is SGDLS and CDR2 is YYNGEE in the germline V gene. The CDR3 contains 14 residues. CDR3 sequence (DNA): TGTGCCAGCAGCGTAGACGTCTCCTACAATGAGCAGTTCTTC. Amino acid sequence: CASSVDVSYNEQFF.

Within the sample, this clonotype is medium-sized. The rearrangement links TRBV27 to TRBJ2-1, with 9 positions matching TRBD2. Trimming removed 5 bases from V and 3 bases from J; junction bases left unmatched: 8. The CDR3 sequence is 16 residues long. In germline, CDR1 is MNHEY, CDR2 SMNVEV (reference sequence). The CDR3 sequence is CASSQSTSGYYNEQFF. For the CDR3, the DNA is TGTGCCAGCAGTCAATCGACTAGCGGATACTACAATGAGCAGTTCTTC.

This clonotype is labeled as medium-sized. The chain has TRBV6-1 and TRBJ2-3; TRBD2 matches at 10 bases. Germline V gene sequence: CDR1 MNHNS, CDR2 SASEGT. CDR3 length equals 16 residues. J lost 6 bases, V lost 2 bases, and 8 bases had no gene match. The CDR3 here is CASSERSGRVVDTQYF. The CDR3 DNA reads TGTGCCAGCAGTGAAAGGAGCGGGAGGGTCGTTGATACGCAGTATTTT.

This clonotype was counted at least ten times. V is TRBV6-1 and J is TRBJ2-2; a possible D gene is TRBD1 (5 bases). The V gene lost 8 bases and the J gene lost 0 bases, with 7 bases spanning the gap. CDR1 is MNHNS and CDR2 is SASEGT in the germline V gene. The CDR3 contains 13 residues. CDR3 loop: CASVTANTGELFF. The CDR3 DNA reads TGTGCCAGCGTGACAGCGAACACCGGGGAGCTGTTTTTT.

By share, this clonotype ranks as medium-sized. This sequence joins TRBV7-3 and TRBJ2-7, with 8 bases matching TRBD2. J was trimmed by 7 bases and V by 4 bases; bases with no gene match: 9. Germline-derived CDR1 and CDR2 are SGHTA and FQGTGA. The CDR3 has 14 residues. The CDR3 nucleotides are TGTGCCAGCAGCTCGGAACTAGCGGTAGAAGAGCAGTACTTC. This gives the protein CASSSELAVEEQYF.

V is TRBV20-1 and J is TRBJ2-3; 9 nucleotides match TRBD2. The CDR3 has 15 amino acids. CDR1 and CDR2 from the germline V gene are DFQATT and SNEGSKA (reference sequence). Losses at the gene ends were 5 bases for V and 0 bases for J; bases not matched to a gene: 6. The CDR3 is CSAPTSGISTDTQYF. In DNA form, the CDR3 reads TGCAGTGCTCCGACTAGCGGTATAAGCACAGATACGCAGTATTTT.